This T cell receptor beta chain was obtained from a study of T cells in Graves' hyperthyroidism and ophthalmopathy. Notes on the study in general: Stable hyperthyroidism was told apart from ophthalmopathy by a model built on 13 V-J features. The model foresaw ophthalmopathy a median around 6.4 months prior to onset.

Using RNA transcripts as the source, TCR beta CDR3 regions were amplified. RT-PCR in the first round (using the HTBI primer set) targeted the TCR CDR3. TCRdb passed the multiplex PCR reads through MiXCR, listing each CDR3 protein once. The sample lists 160,000 or so distinct CDR3 sequences; around 8.9% were seen once. It was at first hyperthyroidism diagnosis, before any ophthalmopathy symptoms, that the blood sample was taken. The germline gives CDR1 SGHTA, CDR2 FQGNSA. The CDR3 runs 13 residues. V shed 8 bases and J shed 8 bases, with 16 bases lying between them. Worth noting for this clonotype: Its antigen is currently unknown.

Sequencing input: blood. The TCR sequence derives from a woman aged 18-35 years with Graves' hyperthyroidism that later progressed to Graves' ophthalmopathy. This chain uses TRBV7-2 with TRBJ2-1, with a weak D call TRBD1 (6 bases). The CDR3: CASQGQRDDEQFF. CDR3 DNA sequence: TGTGCCAGCCAGGGACAAAGAGATGATGAGCAGTTCTTC.